The 14 T cell receptor beta chains reported below all come from one sample, sequenced in a study of cytomegalovirus exposure and HLA in healthy donors. The PCR used 60 Vbeta and 13 Jbeta primers. TCRdb's copy holds only in-frame clones and misses some; the assay was immunoSEQ multiplex PCR. The sample has roughly 52,000 clones, around three quarters seen once. The specimen sequenced was PBMCs. These receptors all come from a female donor in good health and CMV-seronegative.

The chain recombines TRBV14 with TRBJ2-7, with D unclear. Trimming removed 1 base from V and 6 bases from J, with 4 bases in between. The CDR3 length is 11 residues. From germline, CDR1 is SGHDN and CDR2 FVKESK. CDR3 loop: CASSQGAEQYF. The CDR3 nucleotides read TGTGCCAGCAGCCAAGGGGCCGAGCAGTACTTC. The variable domain in full, completed from reference TRBV14 and TRBJ2-7, reads EAGVTQFPSHSVIEKGQTVTLRCDPISGHDNLYWYRRVMGKEIKFLLHFVKESKQDESGMPNNRFLAERTGGTYSTLKVQPAELEDSGVYFCASSQGAEQYFGPGTRLTVT.

This clone was observed a single time. This rearrangement joins TRBV5-4 to TRBJ2-5, with TRBD2 matching 7 bases. This CDR3 is built from 13 residues. V lost 3 bases, J lost 5 bases, and 4 bases stayed unmatched. Germline assignment: CDR1 SGHNT and CDR2 YYREEE (reference sequence). DNA of the CDR3: TGTGCCAGCAGCTCCCGGACTAGGGAGACCCAGTACTTC. Translating it yields CASSSRTRETQYF.

This clone showed up just once. The genes are TRBV16 and TRBJ2-6, with D uncertain. Per germline, CDR1 KGHSY and CDR2 FQNENV. Trimming removed 1 base from V and 1 base from J, with 5 bases in between. The CDR3 is 15 residues long. Here the CDR3 reads CASSQLRSGANVLTF. Written as DNA, the CDR3 is TGTGCCAGCAGCCAATTGAGGTCTGGGGCCAACGTCCTGACTTTC.

This chain's CDR3 is CASSLQRQVSMWEQYF. The DNA of the CDR3 is TGCGCCAGCAGCTTGCAGCGACAGGTCTCGATGTGGGAGCAGTACTTC. The chain has TRBV5-1 and TRBJ2-7; D is perhaps TRBD1 (6 bases). Looked up from germline, CDR1 is SGHRS and CDR2 is YFSETQ. CDR3 length equals 16 residues. Trimming took 1 base from V and 7 from J, leaving 21 bases between them.

This chain's CDR3 is CASSRIQGADGGYTF. The CDR3 DNA is TGTGCCAGCAGCCGTATACAGGGGGCCGATGGAGGCTACACCTTC. The rearrangement links TRBV11-1 to TRBJ1-2, with 9 bases aligning to TRBD1. Trimming removed 5 bases from V and 8 bases from J; junction bases left unmatched: 12. This CDR3 is 15 amino acids long. Per the germline V gene, CDR1 is SGHAT and CDR2 is FQDESV (reference sequence). The full variable domain, completed using reference TRBV11-1 and TRBJ1-2, is EAEVAQSPRYKITEKSQAVAFWCDPISGHATLYWYRQILGQGPELLVQFQDESVVDDSQLPKDRFSAERLKGVDSTLKIQPAELGDSAMYLCASSRIQGADGGYTFGSGTRLTVV.

This clone was detected a few times. CDR3 residues: CASTRSNQGGNTIYF. CDR3 DNA sequence: TGTGCCAGCACCCGGTCGAACCAGGGGGGAAACACCATATATTTT. The rearrangement joins TRBV9 to TRBJ1-3, with TRBD1 as a possible D gene (6 bases). The V gene's germline CDR1 is SGDLS and CDR2 YYNGEE. Trimming stripped 6 bases from V and 4 bases from J, with 17 bases between. This CDR3 is 15 amino acids long.

In nucleotides, the CDR3 is TGTGCCAGCAGTCCCGGGACAGGGGGGTGGCAGCCCCAGCATTTT. It codes for CASSPGTGGWQPQHF. The V gene is TRBV6-5, the J gene TRBJ1-5; TRBD1 agrees at 11 bases. The V gene's germline CDR1 is MNHEY and CDR2 SVGAGI. This CDR3 has 15 residues. The J segment lost 7 bases and the V segment lost 5 bases, leaving 7 bases of the junction unmatched.

The chain couples TRBV2 to TRBJ1-5; 11 bases are a match to TRBD1. Germline values: CDR1 SNHLY, CDR2 FYNNEI. The CDR3 consists of 16 residues. V was pared by 7 bases and J by 2 bases, with 7 bases of the junction left unmatched. CDR3 amino acids: CASIGQGARGNQPQHF. For the CDR3, the DNA is TGTGCCAGCATTGGACAGGGGGCAAGGGGCAATCAGCCCCAGCATTTT.

The V and J genes are TRBV7-3 and TRBJ2-3, with 7 positions matching TRBD1. CDR1 is SGHTA and CDR2 is FQGTGA in the germline V gene. The CDR3 contains 17 residues. V lost 5 bases to trimming and J lost 0 bases; unmatched junction nucleotides: 11. This chain's CDR3 is CASSPSAGGPSTDTQYF. CDR3 DNA sequence: TGTGCCAGCAGCCCATCGGCAGGGGGACCTAGCACAGATACGCAGTATTTT.

This clone was counted a single time. V and J are TRBV30 and TRBJ1-5; 9 nucleotides match TRBD1. V shed 5 bases, J shed 4 bases, and the junction held 3 bases outside the gene matches. Germline V gene data show CDR1 as GTSNPN and CDR2 as SVGIG (reference sequence). This CDR3 contains 13 residues. CDR3 coding DNA: TGTGCCTGGGCGGGACAGGGAAATCAGCCCCAGCATTTT. It is translated as CAWAGQGNQPQHF.

The chain has TRBV30 and TRBJ1-3, with D unresolved. Germline V gene data show CDR1 as GTSNPN and CDR2 as SVGIG (reference sequence). The CDR3 has 13 amino acids. Trimming removed 0 bases at V and 2 bases at J, with 5 bases between. This CDR3 reads CAWSVFAGNTIYF. The CDR3 bases are TGTGCCTGGAGTGTCTTCGCTGGAAACACCATATATTTT.

V usage is TRBV6-5 and J usage is TRBJ2-5, with 7 bases that match TRBD1. Germline CDR1 and CDR2: MNHEY and SVGAGI. The CDR3 length is 15 residues. The ends lost 6 bases at V and 3 bases at J; junction bases unmatched: 10. The CDR3 DNA is TGTGCCAGCAGCCGGGACAGTTGGGTAAAAGAGACCCAGTACTTC. It yields the protein CASSRDSWVKETQYF.

The V gene is TRBV19, the J gene TRBJ1-2; maybe TRBD1 (5 bases). This CDR3 contains 13 residues. Germline values: CDR1 LNHDA, CDR2 SQIVND (reference sequence). The V and J ends lost 3 bases and 6 bases respectively, with 11 bases between them. The CDR3 DNA sequence: TGTGCCAGTAGTATCGACAGACTGCATGGCTACACCTTC. Its translation is CASSIDRLHGYTF.

The V and J genes are TRBV7-2 and TRBJ2-2; D might be TRBD1 (5 bases). Per germline, CDR1 SGHTA and CDR2 FQGNSA. With 2 bases removed from V and 5 bases from J, the gap between germline ends came to 15 bases. There are 16 residues in the CDR3. Written as DNA, the CDR3 is TGTGCCAGCAGCTTATGGGGCGAGATCGGGACCGGGGAGCTGTTTTTT. This encodes CASSLWGEIGTGELFF.